The entry below gives a single T cell receptor (beta chain) sequence along with its context. Its antigen is unknown. The data stem from a study of shared clonotypes between healthy human individuals. Study as a whole: CD8 memory received one plate per donor, CD8 naive two, CD4 memory three and CD4 naive three. Overall study results and limits: In several donors, about 5% of naive CD4 clonotypes appeared in common.

Per the authors' pipeline: ImmunoSEQ output held junction-only sequences without quality scores, so filtering differed. Some clones are missing from TCRdb's copy, which holds only in-frame ones; the method was immunoSEQ multiplex PCR. V, J and clone size reflect that table, while D and trimming were determined from the DNA. The repertoire holds about 2.1 million clones, with roughly 95% as singletons. The CDR3 spans 14 residues. Per germline, CDR1 MDHEN and CDR2 SYDVKM. The trim removed 8 bases at V and 8 bases at J, leaving 9 bases unmatched. CD8 cells classed as naive were CD45RO-negative and positively selected for CCR7, excluding terminally differentiated effector memory CD45RA+ cells. Donors included only healthy HIV-negative adults lacking recent acute infections or vaccinations.

The sequencing input was naive CD8+ T cells from PBMCs. The chain couples TRBV28 to TRBJ1-4; TRBD1 matches 9 bases. The sequence derives from a man aged 18 to 30 in good health. Some clones in this sample may be carry-over from other donors' samples. In DNA, the CDR3 is TGTGCCAGCGGGGCCGAGGGACAGGGCGAAAAACTGTTTTTT. This gives the protein CASGAEGQGEKLFF.